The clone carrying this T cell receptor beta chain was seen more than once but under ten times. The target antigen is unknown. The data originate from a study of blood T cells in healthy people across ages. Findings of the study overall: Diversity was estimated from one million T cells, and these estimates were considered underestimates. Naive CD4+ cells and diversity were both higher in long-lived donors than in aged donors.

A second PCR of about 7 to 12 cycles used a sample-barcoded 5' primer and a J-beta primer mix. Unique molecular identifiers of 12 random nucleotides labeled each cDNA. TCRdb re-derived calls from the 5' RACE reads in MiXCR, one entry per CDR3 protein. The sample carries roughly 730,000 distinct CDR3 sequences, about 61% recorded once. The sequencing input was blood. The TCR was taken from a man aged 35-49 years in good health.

CDR3 sequence: CAISEWGDSYEQYF. The DNA for the CDR3 is TGTGCCATCAGTGAGTGGGGGGACAGCTACGAGCAGTACTTC. This rearrangement joins TRBV10-3 to TRBJ2-7; D might be TRBD1 (7 bases). V dropped 1 base and J dropped 3 bases, with 10 bases sitting between them. Germline CDR1 and CDR2: ENHRY and SYGVKD. The length of the CDR3 is 14 residues.